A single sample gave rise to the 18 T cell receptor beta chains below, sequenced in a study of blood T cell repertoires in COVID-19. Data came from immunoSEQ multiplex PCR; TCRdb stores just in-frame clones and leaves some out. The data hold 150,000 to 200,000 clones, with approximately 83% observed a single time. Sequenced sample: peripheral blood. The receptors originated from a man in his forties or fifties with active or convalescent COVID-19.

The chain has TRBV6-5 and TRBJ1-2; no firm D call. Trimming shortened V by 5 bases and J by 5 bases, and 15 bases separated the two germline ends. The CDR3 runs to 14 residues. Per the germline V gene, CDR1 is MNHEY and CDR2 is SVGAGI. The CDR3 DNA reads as TGTGCCAGCAGTAAACTAGCGACGGGATATGGCTACACCTTC. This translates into CASSKLATGYGYTF.

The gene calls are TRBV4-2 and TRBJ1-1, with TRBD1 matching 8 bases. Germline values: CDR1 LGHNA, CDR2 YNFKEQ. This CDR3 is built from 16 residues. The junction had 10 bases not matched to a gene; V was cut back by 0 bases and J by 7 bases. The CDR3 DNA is TGTGCCAGCAGCCAAGAAGGAGACAGGGGAAGGGATGAAGCTTTCTTT. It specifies CASSQEGDRGRDEAFF.

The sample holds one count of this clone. This CDR3 is CASDTGSAPLHF. CDR3 coding DNA: TGTGCCAGCGATACAGGGTCGGCACCCCTCCACTTT. The chain has TRBV28 and TRBJ1-6; perhaps TRBD1 as D (6 bases). The CDR3 contains 12 residues. V was trimmed by 8 bases and J by 11 bases, leaving 13 bases between them. Germline V CDR1 and CDR2: MDHEN, SYDVKM.

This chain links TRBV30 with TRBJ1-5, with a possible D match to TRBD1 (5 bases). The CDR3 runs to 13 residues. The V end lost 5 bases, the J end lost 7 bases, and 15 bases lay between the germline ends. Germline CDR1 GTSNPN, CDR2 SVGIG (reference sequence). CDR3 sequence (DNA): TGTGCCTGGGGCCTTACCGGGGGACAGCCCCAGCATTTT. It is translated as CAWGLTGGQPQHF. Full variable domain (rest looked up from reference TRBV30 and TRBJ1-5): SQTIHQWPATLVQPVGSPLSLECTVEGTSNPNLYWYRQAAGRGLQLLFYSVGIGQISSEVPQNLSASRPQDRQFILSSKKLLLSDSGFYLCAWGLTGGQPQHFGDGTRLSIL.

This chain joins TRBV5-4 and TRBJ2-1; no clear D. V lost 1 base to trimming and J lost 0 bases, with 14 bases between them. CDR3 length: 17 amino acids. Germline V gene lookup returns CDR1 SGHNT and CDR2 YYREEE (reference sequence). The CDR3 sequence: CASSLTRLTSSYNEQFF. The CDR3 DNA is TGTGCCAGCAGCTTGACCCGCCTTACGAGCTCCTACAATGAGCAGTTCTTC.

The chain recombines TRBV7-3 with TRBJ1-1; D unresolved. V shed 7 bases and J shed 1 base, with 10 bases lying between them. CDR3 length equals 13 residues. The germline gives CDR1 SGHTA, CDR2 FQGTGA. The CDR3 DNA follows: TGTGCCAGCAACCATGGAGGGAACACTGAAGCTTTCTTT. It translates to CASNHGGNTEAFF.

CDR3 in amino acids: CASSITSLNTGELFF. The CDR3 DNA sequence: TGTGCCAGTAGTATAACTAGCCTGAACACCGGGGAGCTGTTTTTT. The chain uses TRBV19 and TRBJ2-2, with D possibly being TRBD2 (6 bases). Germline-derived CDR1 and CDR2 are LNHDA and SQIVND (reference sequence). The CDR3 runs 15 residues. The V gene lost 2 bases and the J gene lost 1 base, with 8 bases spanning the gap.

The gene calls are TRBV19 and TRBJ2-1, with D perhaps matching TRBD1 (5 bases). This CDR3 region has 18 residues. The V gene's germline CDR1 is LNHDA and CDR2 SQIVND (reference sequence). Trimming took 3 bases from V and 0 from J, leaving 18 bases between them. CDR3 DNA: TGTGCCAGTAGTATTTCTGGTCTCCCAGACAGCTCCTACAATGAGCAGTTCTTC. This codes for CASSISGLPDSSYNEQFF.

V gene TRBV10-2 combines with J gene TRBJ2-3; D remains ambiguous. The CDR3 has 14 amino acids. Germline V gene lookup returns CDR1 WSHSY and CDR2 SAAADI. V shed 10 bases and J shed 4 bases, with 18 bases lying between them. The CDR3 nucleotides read TGCGCCAACGACTGTAGCCCGCGCCCAGATACGCAGTATTTT. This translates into CANDCSPRPDTQYF.

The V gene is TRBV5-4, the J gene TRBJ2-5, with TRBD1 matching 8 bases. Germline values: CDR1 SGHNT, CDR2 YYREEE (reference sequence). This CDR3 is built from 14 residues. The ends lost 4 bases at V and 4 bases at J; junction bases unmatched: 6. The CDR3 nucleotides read TGTGCCAGCAGCCCGGACAGGGCCGGAGAGACCCAGTACTTC. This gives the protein CASSPDRAGETQYF.

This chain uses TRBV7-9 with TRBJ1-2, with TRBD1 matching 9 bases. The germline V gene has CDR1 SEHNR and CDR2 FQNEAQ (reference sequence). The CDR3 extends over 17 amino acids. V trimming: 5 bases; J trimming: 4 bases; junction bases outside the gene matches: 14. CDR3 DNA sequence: TGTGCCAGCAGCAGGCTGGGAGGACAGGGGCTATTCTATGGCTACACCTTC. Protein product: CASSRLGGQGLFYGYTF. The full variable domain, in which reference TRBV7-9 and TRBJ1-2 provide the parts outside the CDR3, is DTGVSQNPRHKITKRGQNVTFRCDPISEHNRLYWYRQTLGQGPEFLTYFQNEAQLEKSRLLSDRFSAERPKGSFSTLEIQRTEQGDSAMYLCASSRLGGQGLFYGYTFGSGTRLTVV.

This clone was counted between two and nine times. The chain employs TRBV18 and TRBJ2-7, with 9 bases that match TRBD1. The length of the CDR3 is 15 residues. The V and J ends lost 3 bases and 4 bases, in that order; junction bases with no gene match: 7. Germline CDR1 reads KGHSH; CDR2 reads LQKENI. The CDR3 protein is CASSPPGTGFYEQYF. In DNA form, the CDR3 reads TGTGCCAGCTCACCCCCCGGGACAGGGTTTTACGAGCAGTACTTC.

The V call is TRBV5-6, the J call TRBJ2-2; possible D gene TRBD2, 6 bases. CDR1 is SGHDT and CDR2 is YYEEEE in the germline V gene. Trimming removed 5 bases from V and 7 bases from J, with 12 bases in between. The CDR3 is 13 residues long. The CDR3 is CASRAFGGGELFF. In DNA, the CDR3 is TGTGCCAGCAGAGCTTTCGGGGGCGGGGAGCTGTTTTTT.

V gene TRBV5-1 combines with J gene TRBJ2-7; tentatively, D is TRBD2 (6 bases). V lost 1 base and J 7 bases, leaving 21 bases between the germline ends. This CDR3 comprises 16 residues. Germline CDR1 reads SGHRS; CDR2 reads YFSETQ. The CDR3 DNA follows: TGCGCCAGCAGCTTGAAGTGGGAGGCCCCGGTGGGTGAGCAGTACTTC. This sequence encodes CASSLKWEAPVGEQYF.

The CDR3: CASSLPRGYTF. CDR3 bases: TGTGCCAGCAGCCTACCCCGGGGCTACACCTTC. The J gene is TRBJ1-2, the V gene TRBV21-1. TRBV21-1 is marked as a pseudogene. This CDR3 spans 11 amino acids.

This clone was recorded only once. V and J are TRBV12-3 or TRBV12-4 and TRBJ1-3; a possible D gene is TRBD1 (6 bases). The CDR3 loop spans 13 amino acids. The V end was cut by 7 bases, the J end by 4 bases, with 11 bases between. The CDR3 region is CASTGAQGNTIYF. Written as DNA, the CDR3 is TGTGCCAGCACAGGGGCTCAGGGAAACACCATATATTTT.

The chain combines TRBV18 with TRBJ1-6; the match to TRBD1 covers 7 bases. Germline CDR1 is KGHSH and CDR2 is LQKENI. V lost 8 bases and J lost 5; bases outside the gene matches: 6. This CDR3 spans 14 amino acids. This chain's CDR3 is CASRRDSNNSPLHF. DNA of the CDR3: TGTGCCAGCAGGCGGGACAGCAATAATTCACCCCTCCACTTT.

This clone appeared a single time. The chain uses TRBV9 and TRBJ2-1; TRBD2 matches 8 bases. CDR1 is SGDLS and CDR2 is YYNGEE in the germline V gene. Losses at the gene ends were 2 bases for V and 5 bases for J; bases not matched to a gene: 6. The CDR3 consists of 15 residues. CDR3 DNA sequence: TGTGCCAGCAGCGTTTATCCGGGGGGGAACAATGAGCAGTTCTTC. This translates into CASSVYPGGNNEQFF.